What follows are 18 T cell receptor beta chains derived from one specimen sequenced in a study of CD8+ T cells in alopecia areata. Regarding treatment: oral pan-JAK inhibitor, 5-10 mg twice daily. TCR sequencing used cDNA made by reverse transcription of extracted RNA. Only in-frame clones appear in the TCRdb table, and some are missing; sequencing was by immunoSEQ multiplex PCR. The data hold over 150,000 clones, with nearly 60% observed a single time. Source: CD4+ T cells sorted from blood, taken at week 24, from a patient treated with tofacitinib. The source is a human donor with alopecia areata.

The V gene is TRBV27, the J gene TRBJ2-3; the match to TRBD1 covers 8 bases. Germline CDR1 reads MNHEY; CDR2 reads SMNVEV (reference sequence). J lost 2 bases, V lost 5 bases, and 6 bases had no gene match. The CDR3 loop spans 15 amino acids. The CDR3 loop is CASSEAGGNTDTQYF. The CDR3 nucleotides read TGTGCCAGCAGTGAGGCAGGGGGCAACACAGATACGCAGTATTTT.

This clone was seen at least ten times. The CDR3 sequence: CASSQSSGAKNPFGNQPQHF. In DNA, the CDR3 is TGTGCCAGCAGCCAATCGTCGGGTGCAAAGAACCCATTTGGCAATCAGCCCCAGCATTTT. The genes are TRBV16 and TRBJ1-5, with unresolved D. In germline, CDR1 is KGHSY, CDR2 FQNENV. Trimming stripped 0 bases from V and 2 bases from J, with 23 bases between. The CDR3 is 20 residues long.

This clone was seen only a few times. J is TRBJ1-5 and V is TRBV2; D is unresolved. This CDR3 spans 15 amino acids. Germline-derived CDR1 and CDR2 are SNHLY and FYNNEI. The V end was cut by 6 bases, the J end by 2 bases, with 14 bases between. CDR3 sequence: CASREAFGRNQPQHF. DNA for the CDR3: TGTGCCAGCAGGGAGGCCTTTGGCCGCAATCAGCCCCAGCATTTT.

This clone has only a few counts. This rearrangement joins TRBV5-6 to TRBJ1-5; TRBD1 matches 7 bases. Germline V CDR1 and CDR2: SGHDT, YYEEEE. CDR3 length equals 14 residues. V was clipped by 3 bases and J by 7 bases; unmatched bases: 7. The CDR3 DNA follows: TGTGCCAGCAGCTCTCGACAGGGTTTGCAGCCCCAGCATTTT. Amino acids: CASSSRQGLQPQHF.

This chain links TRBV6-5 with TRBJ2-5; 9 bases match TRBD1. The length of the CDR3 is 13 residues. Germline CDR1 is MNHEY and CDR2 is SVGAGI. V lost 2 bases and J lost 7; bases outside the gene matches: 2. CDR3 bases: TGTGCCAGCAGTTACACAGGGGGCGGGACCCAGTACTTC. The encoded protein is CASSYTGGGTQYF.

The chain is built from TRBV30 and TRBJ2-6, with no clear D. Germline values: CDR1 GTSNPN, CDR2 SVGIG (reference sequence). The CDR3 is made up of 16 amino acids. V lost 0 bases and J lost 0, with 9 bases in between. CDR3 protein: CAWSVPSPSGANVLTF. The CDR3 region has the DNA TGTGCCTGGAGTGTACCATCCCCCTCTGGGGCCAACGTCCTGACTTTC.

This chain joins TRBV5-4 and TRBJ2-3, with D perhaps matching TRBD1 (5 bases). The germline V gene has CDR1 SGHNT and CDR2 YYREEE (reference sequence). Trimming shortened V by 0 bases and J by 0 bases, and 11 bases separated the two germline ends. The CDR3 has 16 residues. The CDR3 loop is CASSLAGLRSTDTQYF. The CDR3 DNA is TGTGCCAGCAGCTTGGCAGGGTTGAGGAGCACAGATACGCAGTATTTT.

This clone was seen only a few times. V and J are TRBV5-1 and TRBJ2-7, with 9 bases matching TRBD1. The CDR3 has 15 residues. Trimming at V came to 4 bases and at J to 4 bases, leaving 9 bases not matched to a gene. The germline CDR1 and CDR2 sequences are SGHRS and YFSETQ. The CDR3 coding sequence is TGCGCCAGCAGCGTGGAGACAGGGGGTGGGTACGAGCAGTACTTC. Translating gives CASSVETGGGYEQYF.

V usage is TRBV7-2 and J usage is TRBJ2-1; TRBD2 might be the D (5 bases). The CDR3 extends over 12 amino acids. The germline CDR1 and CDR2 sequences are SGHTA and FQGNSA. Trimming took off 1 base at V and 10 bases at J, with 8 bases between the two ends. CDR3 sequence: CASSLGEREQFF. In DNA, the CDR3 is TGTGCCAGCAGCTTAGGTGAGCGGGAGCAGTTCTTC.

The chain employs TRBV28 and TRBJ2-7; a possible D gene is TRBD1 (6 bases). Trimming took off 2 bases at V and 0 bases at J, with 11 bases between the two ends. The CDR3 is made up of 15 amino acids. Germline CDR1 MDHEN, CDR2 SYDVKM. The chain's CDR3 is CASSLQGPSSYEQYF. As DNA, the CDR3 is TGTGCCAGCAGTTTACAGGGGCCTAGCTCCTACGAGCAGTACTTC. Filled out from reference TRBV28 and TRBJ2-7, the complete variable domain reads DVKVTQSSRYLVKRTGEKVFLECVQDMDHENMFWYRQDPGLGLRLIYFSYDVKMKEKGDIPEGYSVSREKKERFSLILESASTNQTSMYLCASSLQGPSSYEQYFGPGTRLTVT.

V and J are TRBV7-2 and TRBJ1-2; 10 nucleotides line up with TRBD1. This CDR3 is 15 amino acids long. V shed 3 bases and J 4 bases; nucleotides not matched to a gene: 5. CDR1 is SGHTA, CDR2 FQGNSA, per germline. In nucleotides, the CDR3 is TGTGCCAGCAGCTTGGCAGACAGGGGGCGCTATGGCTACACCTTC. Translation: CASSLADRGRYGYTF.

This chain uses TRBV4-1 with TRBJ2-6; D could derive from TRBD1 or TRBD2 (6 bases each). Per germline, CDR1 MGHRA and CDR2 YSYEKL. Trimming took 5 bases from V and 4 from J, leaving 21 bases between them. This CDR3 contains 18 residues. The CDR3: CASSKTGTPGEGANVLTF. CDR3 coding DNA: TGCGCCAGCAGCAAAACCGGGACACCGGGGGAAGGGGCCAACGTCCTGACTTTC.

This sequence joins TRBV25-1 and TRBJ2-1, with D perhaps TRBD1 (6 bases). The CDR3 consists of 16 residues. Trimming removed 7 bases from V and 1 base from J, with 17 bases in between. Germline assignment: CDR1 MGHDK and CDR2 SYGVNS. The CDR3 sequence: CASIAGAEGSYNEQFF. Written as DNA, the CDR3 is TGTGCCAGCATTGCAGGGGCAGAGGGATCCTACAATGAGCAGTTCTTC.

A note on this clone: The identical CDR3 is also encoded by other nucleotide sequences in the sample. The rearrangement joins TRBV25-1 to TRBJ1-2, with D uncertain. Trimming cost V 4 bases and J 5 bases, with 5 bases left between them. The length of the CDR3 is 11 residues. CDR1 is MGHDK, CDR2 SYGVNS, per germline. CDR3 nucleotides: TGTGCCAGCAGTGCTTTGTATGGCTACACCTTC. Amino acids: CASSALYGYTF.

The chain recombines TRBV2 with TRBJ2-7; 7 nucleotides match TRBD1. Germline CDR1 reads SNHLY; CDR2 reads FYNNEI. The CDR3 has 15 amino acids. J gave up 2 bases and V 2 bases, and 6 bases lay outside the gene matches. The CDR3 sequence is CASSERGRAAYEQYF. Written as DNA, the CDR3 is TGTGCCAGCAGTGAAAGGGGGCGGGCAGCCTACGAGCAGTACTTC. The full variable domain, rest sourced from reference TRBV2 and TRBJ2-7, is EPEVTQTPSHQVTQMGQEVILRCVPISNHLYFYWYRQILGQKVEFLVSFYNNEISEKSEIFDDQFSVERPDGSNFTLKIRSTKLEDSAMYFCASSERGRAAYEQYFGPGTRLTVT.

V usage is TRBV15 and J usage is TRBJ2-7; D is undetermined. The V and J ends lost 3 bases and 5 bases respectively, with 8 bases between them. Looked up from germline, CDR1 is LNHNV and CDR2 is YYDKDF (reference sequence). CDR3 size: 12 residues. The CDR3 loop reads CATSSRGHEQYF. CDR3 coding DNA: TGTGCCACCAGCAGCAGAGGCCACGAGCAGTACTTC.

The CDR3 region has the DNA TGTGCCAGCAGCCCCCGGAAGCGTGATCACTCTGGGGCCAACGTCCTGACTTTC. It specifies CASSPRKRDHSGANVLTF. The V and J genes are TRBV7-2 and TRBJ2-6; D not certain. The CDR3 totals 18 residues. Per germline, CDR1 SGHTA and CDR2 FQGNSA. V lost 5 bases, J lost 0 bases, and 17 bases lay in between.

CDR3 sequence: CASSEVYSGPAYGYTF. As DNA, the CDR3 is TGTGCCAGCAGCGAGGTATACTCCGGGCCAGCCTATGGCTACACCTTC. The rearrangement links TRBV7-9 to TRBJ1-2, with D hard to call. The germline V and J ends were trimmed by 5 bases and 4 bases, with 20 bases remaining between them. Germline V CDR1 and CDR2: SEHNR, FQNEAQ (reference sequence). The CDR3 is 16 residues long.